The 17 T cell receptor beta chains below were found in one sample sequenced in a study of STAT5B mutations in CD4+ large granular lymphocyte leukemia. The assay was immunoSEQ multiplex PCR, and TCRdb's table has in-frame clones only and misses some. The profile covers just over 40,000 clones, with around 85% appearing a single time and approximately 0.3% taken by the ten largest. The specimen was CD4+ T cells from blood buffy coats. These receptors originate from a human donor in good health.

The chain recombines TRBV9 with TRBJ1-3; D is possibly TRBD1 (5 bases). The CDR3 contains 13 residues. Germline V gene lookup returns CDR1 SGDLS and CDR2 YYNGEE. The V gene lost 4 bases and the J gene lost 4 bases, with 9 bases spanning the gap. In DNA, the CDR3 is TGTGCCAGCAGCCCGGGGGGGGGAAACACCATATATTTT. It translates to CASSPGGGNTIYF.

V usage is TRBV5-1 and J usage is TRBJ2-1, with 8 nucleotides matching TRBD2. Germline assignment: CDR1 SGHRS and CDR2 YFSETQ. The CDR3 consists of 13 residues. V shed 0 bases, J shed 11 bases, and the junction held 4 bases outside the gene matches. This CDR3 reads CASSLGERGKQFF. The CDR3 coding sequence is TGCGCCAGCAGCTTGGGGGAGCGGGGGAAGCAGTTCTTC.

This clone appeared once. This chain links TRBV28 with TRBJ2-2, with D possibly TRBD2 on 5 matching bases. The CDR3 is 16 amino acids. From germline, CDR1 is MDHEN and CDR2 SYDVKM. V was trimmed by 2 bases and J by 1 base, leaving 11 bases between them. The CDR3 sequence is CASSLGLAGNTGELFF. As DNA, the CDR3 is TGTGCCAGCAGTTTAGGGCTAGCTGGGAACACCGGGGAGCTGTTTTTT.

This sequence joins TRBV5-8 and TRBJ1-1; D possibly corresponds to TRBD1 (5 bases). The CDR3 has 15 residues. Germline CDR1 reads SGHTS; CDR2 reads YDEGEE. Trimming took off 1 base at V and 7 bases at J, with 17 bases between the two ends. Here the CDR3 reads CASSLSLGPVFEAFF. For the CDR3, the DNA is TGTGCCAGCAGCTTGTCTCTGGGGCCGGTGTTTGAAGCTTTCTTT.

This rearrangement joins TRBV7-7 to TRBJ2-5; 11 nucleotides match TRBD2. In germline, CDR1 is SSHAT, CDR2 FNYEAQ (reference sequence). The CDR3 runs to 17 residues. V shed 1 base, J shed 4 bases, and the junction held 8 bases outside the gene matches. The DNA for the CDR3 is TGTGCCAGCAGCTTAGGTGGCTTAGCGGGAGGGATAGAGACCCAGTACTTC. This sequence encodes CASSLGGLAGGIETQYF.

The chain joins TRBV27 to TRBJ1-6; a possible D gene is TRBD1 (6 bases). Trimming removed 3 bases at V and 14 bases at J, with 11 bases between. This CDR3 region has 12 residues. The germline V gene encodes CDR1 MNHEY and CDR2 SMNVEV (reference sequence). The CDR3 DNA follows: TGTGCCAGCAGTTTCCAGGGGCTAACCCTCCACTTT. Translation gives CASSFQGLTLHF.

This clone was seen a single time. The chain uses TRBV30 and TRBJ1-1, with 8 bases that match TRBD1. Germline values: CDR1 GTSNPN, CDR2 SVGIG (reference sequence). CDR3 length: 12 amino acids. Losses at the gene ends were 1 base for V and 5 bases for J; bases not matched to a gene: 0. CDR3 DNA sequence: TGTGCCTGGAGTGGACAGGGGACTGAAGCTTTCTTT. The encoded protein is CAWSGQGTEAFF.

The chain employs TRBV6-5 and TRBJ1-2; D is uncertain. The V gene's germline CDR1 is MNHEY and CDR2 SVGAGI. There are 13 residues in the CDR3. Trimming removed 0 bases from V and 6 bases from J, with 8 bases in between. The CDR3 reads CASSYSTQNGYTF. In DNA, the CDR3 is TGTGCCAGCAGTTACTCGACTCAGAATGGCTACACCTTC.

The chain recombines TRBV18 with TRBJ1-1; unclear D gene. CDR3 size: 14 residues. V lost 2 bases, J lost 4 bases, and 11 bases lay in between. Germline assignment: CDR1 KGHSH and CDR2 LQKENI. The CDR3 protein is CASSPLQISTEAFF. As DNA, the CDR3 is TGTGCCAGCTCACCATTACAGATAAGCACTGAAGCTTTCTTT. The full variable domain, its missing parts supplied by reference TRBV18 and TRBJ1-1, is NAGVMQNPRHLVRRRGQEARLRCSPMKGHSHVYWYRQLPEEGLKFMVYLQKENIIDESGMPKERFSAEFPKEGPSILRIQQVVRGDSAAYFCASSPLQISTEAFFGQGTRLTVV.

The rearrangement uses TRBV21-1 and TRBJ2-2; TRBD2, the table's D call, lacks a check against the DNA. TRBV21-1 is deemed a pseudogene. The CDR3 is 16 amino acids. CDR3 nucleotide sequence: TGTGCCAGCAGCCCCTCCCCCGAGGGTAGCACCGGGGAGCTGTTTTTT. The encoded protein is CASSPSPEGSTGELFF.

Comments on this clone: One junction end disagrees with the germline gene, perhaps due to a read error. The J gene is TRBJ1-2, the V gene TRBV6-6; TRBD1 is a possible D gene (6 bases). The V gene's germline CDR1 is MNHNY and CDR2 SVGAGI (reference sequence). The CDR3 is 12 residues long. For the CDR3, the DNA is TGTGCCAGCAGTTCCATGGAGGGGGGGTTCTCCTTC. Amino acids: CASSSMEGGFSF.

This chain uses TRBV7-3 with TRBJ2-1; tentative D call: TRBD1 (6 bases). V was trimmed by 4 bases and J by 3 bases, leaving 13 bases between them. The CDR3 sequence is 15 residues long. The germline gives CDR1 SGHTA, CDR2 FQGTGA. The CDR3 is CASSSAADSYNEQFF. CDR3 in DNA: TGTGCCAGCAGCTCTGCTGCGGACAGCTACAATGAGCAGTTCTTC.

This chain uses TRBV11-1 with TRBJ2-3, with TRBD2 matching 12 bases. Trimming cost V 2 bases and J 0 bases; bases outside gene matches: 6. Germline CDR1 is SGHAT and CDR2 is FQDESV (reference sequence). The CDR3 is made up of 18 amino acids. The CDR3 region has the DNA TGTGCCAGCAGCTTATCTAACGGACTAGCGGGAAGCACAGATACGCAGTATTTT. This gives the protein CASSLSNGLAGSTDTQYF.

The chain recombines TRBV5-4 with TRBJ1-1; maybe TRBD1 (5 bases). This CDR3 contains 14 residues. Germline assignment: CDR1 SGHNT and CDR2 YYREEE (reference sequence). V gave up 1 base and J gave up 1 base, with 8 bases separating them. The DNA of the CDR3 is TGTGCCAGCAGCTTGTTCACAGGGAACACTGAAGCTTTCTTT. Its translation is CASSLFTGNTEAFF.

V is TRBV30 and J is TRBJ2-7; 9 bases match TRBD1. The CDR3 extends over 14 amino acids. V shed 5 bases and J 3 bases; nucleotides not matched to a gene: 8. In germline, CDR1 is GTSNPN, CDR2 SVGIG (reference sequence). The CDR3 loop reads CAWVLGQGFYEQYF. Written as DNA, the CDR3 is TGTGCCTGGGTCTTGGGACAGGGTTTCTACGAGCAGTACTTC.

This clone was counted only a few times. The chain combines TRBV13 with TRBJ2-7; D might be TRBD1 (5 bases). The CDR3 contains 18 residues. V gave up 5 bases and J gave up 0 bases, with 23 bases separating them. Germline V gene sequence: CDR1 PRHDT, CDR2 FYEKMQ (reference sequence). The chain's CDR3 is CASSHLTQGVPSSYEQYF. The DNA of the CDR3 is TGTGCCAGCAGCCATTTAACTCAAGGGGTTCCCAGCTCCTACGAGCAGTACTTC.

V is TRBV9 and J is TRBJ2-1; 9 nucleotides agree with TRBD1. Germline V lookup: CDR1 SGDLS, CDR2 YYNGEE. The CDR3 totals 16 residues. V trimming: 1 base; J trimming: 7 bases; junction bases outside the gene matches: 9. CDR3 bases: TGTGCCAGCAGCGTATCCGGGACAGGGCTGAGGAATGAGCAGTTCTTC. Its protein product is CASSVSGTGLRNEQFF.